The present entry profiles one TCR beta chain with its context. The data are from a study of blood T cell repertoires in COVID-19. Study in general: PBMCs, B-cell-depleted T cells, or T cells provided the cDNA or gDNA that made up the material.

Participant age was roughly 18 to 89 years, and participants resided in about 25 US areas. Cohort assignment relied on participant-reported clinical history. Someone with COVID-19 had been met by exposed participants within 2 weeks before study entry. The J segment lost 4 bases and the V segment lost 7 bases, leaving 15 bases of the junction unmatched. The CDR3 length is 17 residues. The germline V gene encodes CDR1 SNHLY and CDR2 FYNNEI. The method was immunoSEQ multiplex PCR; TCRdb's version includes in-frame clones alone and lacks a portion of them. The sample records about 310,000 clones, about 85% being singletons.

This chain links TRBV2 with TRBJ1-2; 10 bases are shared with TRBD1. This receptor was taken from a woman aged 25 to 45 who had been exposed to COVID-19. What was sequenced was PBMCs or T cells enriched from blood (not recorded which). This CDR3 reads CASTLLGQGIAGYGYTF. The CDR3 coding sequence is TGTGCCAGCACTCTTCTGGGACAGGGGATCGCAGGCTATGGCTACACCTTC. Using reference TRBV2 and TRBJ1-2 for the parts outside the CDR3, the full variable domain is EPEVTQTPSHQVTQMGQEVILRCVPISNHLYFYWYRQILGQKVEFLVSFYNNEISEKSEIFDDQFSVERPDGSNFTLKIRSTKLEDSAMYFCASTLLGQGIAGYGYTFGSGTRLTVV.